What follows are 27 T cell receptor beta chains derived from one specimen sequenced in a study of cytotoxic CD8 clonotypes in ibrutinib-treated CLL. Profiled with immunoSEQ multiplex PCR; TCRdb holds only in-frame clones, not every one. Among just over 200,000 clones listed, just under 80% were seen once. The sequencing here drew on PBMCs, taken after 12 months of ibrutinib treatment. The receptors derive from a human donor with chronic lymphocytic leukemia.

The CDR3 loop reads CAWISDRNSGRVRDEQFF. CDR3 bases: TGTGCCTGGATTTCGGATCGAAATAGCGGGAGGGTGAGGGATGAGCAGTTCTTC. The J gene is TRBJ2-1, the V gene TRBV30; 11 bases align to TRBD2. The V gene's germline CDR1 is GTSNPN and CDR2 SVGIG (reference sequence). This CDR3 spans 18 amino acids. Unmatched junction bases numbered 19, after V lost 4 bases and J lost 8 bases.

This clone was detected once. The V call is TRBV6-5, the J call TRBJ1-2, with 9 bases matching TRBD1. In germline, CDR1 is MNHEY, CDR2 SVGAGI. The CDR3 length is 16 residues. The V segment lost 4 bases and the J segment 1 base; nucleotides outside the gene matches: 7. The CDR3 reads CASSSFDRGYNYGYTF. CDR3 sequence (DNA): TGTGCCAGCAGTTCATTCGACAGGGGGTATAACTATGGCTACACCTTC.

The genes are TRBV2 and TRBJ2-3, with D hard to call. This CDR3 spans 12 amino acids. Trimming left V 7 bases short and J 4 bases short, with 9 bases between. Germline V lookup: CDR1 SNHLY, CDR2 FYNNEI. The CDR3 DNA sequence: TGTGCCAGCACCCCTCCCGCAGATACGCAGTATTTT. It is translated as CASTPPADTQYF.

The chain couples TRBV10-2 to TRBJ1-4, with D hard to call. This CDR3 comprises 11 residues. Trimming stripped 4 bases from V and 8 bases from J, with 5 bases between. Germline CDR1 reads WSHSY; CDR2 reads SAAADI. The CDR3 nucleotides are TGCGCCAGCAGTGGAGGGGAAAAACTGTTTTTT. This sequence encodes CASSGGEKLFF.

The chain recombines TRBV6-1 with TRBJ2-5; 10 bases agree with TRBD2. V lost 5 bases, J lost 4 bases, and 7 bases stayed unmatched. CDR3 length: 15 amino acids. Germline CDR1 MNHNS, CDR2 SASEGT. The CDR3 DNA reads as TGTGCCAGCAGTCCCCTAGCGGGAGTCCGAGAGACCCAGTACTTC. Encoded protein: CASSPLAGVRETQYF.

The gene calls are TRBV6-5 and TRBJ2-7; D not resolved. Trimming took off 4 bases at V and 1 base at J, with 11 bases between the two ends. This CDR3 region has 14 residues. The germline V gene has CDR1 MNHEY and CDR2 SVGAGI. The CDR3: CASSSDMPSYEQYF. For the CDR3, the DNA is TGTGCCAGCAGTTCTGACATGCCTTCCTACGAGCAGTACTTC.

This chain uses TRBV5-4 with TRBJ2-7; the match to TRBD1 covers 9 bases. The CDR3 extends over 16 amino acids. The ends lost 3 bases at V and 3 bases at J; junction bases unmatched: 10. Germline-derived CDR1 and CDR2 are SGHNT and YYREEE (reference sequence). CDR3 residues: CASSSALDRGFYEQYF. The CDR3 nucleotides read TGTGCCAGCAGCTCAGCATTGGACAGGGGATTCTACGAGCAGTACTTC.

The rearrangement uses TRBV27 and TRBJ2-2; D remains unclear. CDR3 size: 16 residues. Trimming cost V 6 bases and J 4 bases, with 18 bases left between them. CDR1 and CDR2 from the germline V gene are MNHEY and SMNVEV (reference sequence). CDR3 bases: TGTGCCAGCAGCCCTTTTAGTTGGTTCCGCACCGGGGAGCTGTTTTTT. Translated: CASSPFSWFRTGELFF.

This clone was counted a single time. V is TRBV6-1 and J is TRBJ1-3, with 11 bases fitting TRBD1. From germline, CDR1 is MNHNS and CDR2 SASEGT. The V gene end was trimmed by 11 bases and the J gene end by 1 base; junction bases not matched to a gene: 7. CDR3 length: 15 residues. The CDR3 region is CAGRDRGGSGNTIYF. CDR3 DNA sequence: TGTGCCGGCCGGGACAGGGGGGGGTCTGGAAACACCATATATTTT.

This chain joins TRBV6-1 and TRBJ2-7, with 7 nucleotides matching TRBD2. The CDR3 is made up of 15 amino acids. V was clipped by 0 bases and J by 3 bases; unmatched bases: 5. Germline V CDR1 and CDR2: MNHNS, SASEGT. The CDR3 bases are TGTGCCAGCAGTGAAGCGCGGGAGACCCTCTACGAGCAGTACTTC. Residues: CASSEARETLYEQYF.

The V gene is TRBV6-6, the J gene TRBJ1-6; no reliable D call. The CDR3 is made up of 16 amino acids. Germline V gene sequence: CDR1 MNHNY, CDR2 SVGAGI (reference sequence). V was cut by 7 bases and J by 0 bases, with 13 bases left in between. DNA for the CDR3: TGTGCCAGCAAAGGGCCTTCTAGCTCCTATAATTCACCCCTCCACTTT. Translation: CASKGPSSSYNSPLHF.

The rearrangement joins TRBV11-3 to TRBJ1-2; D unresolved. The V and J ends lost 5 bases and 3 bases respectively, with 16 bases between them. CDR3 length: 15 residues. Germline V gene lookup returns CDR1 SGHNT and CDR2 YENEEA. CDR3 amino acids: CASSPNHRGDYGYTF. The CDR3 DNA is TGTGCCAGCAGCCCGAACCATCGGGGAGACTATGGCTACACCTTC.

J is TRBJ1-5 and V is TRBV27; D gene uncertain. The germline gives CDR1 MNHEY, CDR2 SMNVEV (reference sequence). CDR3 length equals 12 residues. Trimming stripped 2 bases from V and 6 bases from J, with 5 bases between. CDR3 nucleotides: TGTGCCAGCAGTTTACAAGGTCAGCCCCAGCATTTT. Translating gives CASSLQGQPQHF.

The chain has TRBV27 and TRBJ1-1; no firm D call. Germline lookup yields CDR1 MNHEY and CDR2 SMNVEV (reference sequence). This CDR3 has 13 amino acids. The V gene lost 4 bases and the J gene lost 5 bases, with 11 bases spanning the gap. The CDR3 loop is CASSSSPATEAFF. The CDR3 DNA sequence: TGTGCCAGCAGTTCATCACCCGCGACTGAAGCTTTCTTT.

This clone was observed once. The chain joins TRBV19 to TRBJ1-2; D unclear. Germline values: CDR1 LNHDA, CDR2 SQIVND (reference sequence). The CDR3 has 15 amino acids. Trimming removed 2 bases from V and 4 bases from J, with 14 bases in between. The CDR3 spells CASSISQSLAYGYTF. The CDR3, as DNA: TGTGCCAGTAGTATATCCCAGTCCCTGGCCTATGGCTACACCTTC.

The J gene is TRBJ2-6, the V gene TRBV20-1; D call uncertain. CDR1 is DFQATT and CDR2 is SNEGSKA in the germline V gene (reference sequence). The CDR3 runs to 11 residues. V lost 4 bases and J lost 3, with 1 base in between. CDR3 amino acids: CSANGANVLTF. Written as DNA, the CDR3 is TGCAGTGCTAATGGGGCCAACGTCCTGACTTTC.

The chain is built from TRBV2 and TRBJ1-1, with D maybe TRBD1 (5 bases). The CDR3 is made up of 13 amino acids. CDR1 and CDR2 from the germline V gene are SNHLY and FYNNEI. V lost 6 bases, J lost 0 bases, and 8 bases lay in between. In DNA form, the CDR3 reads TGTGCCAGCAGCAGGGAATTGAACACTGAAGCTTTCTTT. Translating it yields CASSRELNTEAFF.

The chain carries TRBV18 and TRBJ2-7; perhaps TRBD2 as D (6 bases). CDR1 and CDR2 (germline): KGHSH, LQKENI. This CDR3 comprises 13 residues. Trimming cost V 3 bases and J 0 bases, with 6 bases left between them. The CDR3 DNA reads as TGTGCCAGCTCACCGGGACTCTCCTACGAGCAGTACTTC. It codes for CASSPGLSYEQYF.

The chain uses TRBV2 and TRBJ1-4; D gene uncertain. CDR1 and CDR2 from the germline V gene are SNHLY and FYNNEI. The CDR3 runs 15 residues. Trimming shortened V by 3 bases and J by 8 bases, and 16 bases separated the two germline ends. Here the CDR3 reads CASSEPAGGEEKLFF. DNA for the CDR3: TGTGCCAGCAGTGAGCCGGCGGGCGGTGAGGAAAAACTGTTTTTT. The entire variable domain, with the rest obtained from reference TRBV2 and TRBJ1-4, is as follows: EPEVTQTPSHQVTQMGQEVILRCVPISNHLYFYWYRQILGQKVEFLVSFYNNEISEKSEIFDDQFSVERPDGSNFTLKIRSTKLEDSAMYFCASSEPAGGEEKLFFGSGTQLSVL.

The chain joins TRBV4-1 to TRBJ1-3; D possibly corresponds to TRBD1 (6 bases). The CDR3 is 15 amino acids. Between the trimmed V and J ends, which lost 4 bases and 0 bases, there was a span of 10 bases. CDR1 and CDR2 (germline): MGHRA, YSYEKL. The CDR3 reads CASSPGTHSGNTIYF. CDR3 DNA: TGCGCCAGCAGCCCCGGGACACACTCTGGAAACACCATATATTTT.

This rearrangement joins TRBV5-1 to TRBJ1-1; D is unclear. The CDR3 is 13 residues long. The germline V and J ends were trimmed by 0 bases and 8 bases, with 11 bases remaining between them. Per germline, CDR1 SGHRS and CDR2 YFSETQ. This CDR3 reads CASSLAGTEEAFF. Written as DNA, the CDR3 is TGCGCCAGCAGCTTGGCGGGCACCGAGGAAGCTTTCTTT.

The sample holds one count of this clone. The chain employs TRBV19 and TRBJ2-1; TRBD2 matches 10 bases. The CDR3 has 15 amino acids. Germline V gene data show CDR1 as LNHDA and CDR2 as SQIVND (reference sequence). V shed 3 bases and J 7 bases; nucleotides not matched to a gene: 6. CDR3 amino acids: CASSIPSGSRNEQFF. The DNA for the CDR3 is TGTGCCAGTAGTATCCCTAGCGGGAGTCGGAATGAGCAGTTCTTC.

The table lists this clone with a count of one. This chain connects TRBV9 to TRBJ1-1; D not resolved. Germline CDR1 and CDR2: SGDLS and YYNGEE. V shed 2 bases and J shed 1 base, with 9 bases lying between them. The CDR3 spans 14 residues. CDR3 amino acids: CASSVAPGNTEAFF. The CDR3 DNA follows: TGTGCCAGCAGCGTGGCCCCCGGGAACACTGAAGCTTTCTTT.

The chain uses TRBV6-6 and TRBJ2-7; D is possibly TRBD1 (6 bases). Germline-derived CDR1 and CDR2 are MNHNY and SVGAGI (reference sequence). V lost 5 bases, J lost 3 bases, and 14 bases lay in between. The CDR3 is 14 residues long. DNA for the CDR3: TGTGCCAGCAGTCTTCCCTCGACAGGCTACGAGCAGTACTTC. It is translated as CASSLPSTGYEQYF.

This clone was seen a few times. The CDR3 bases are TGTGCCACCAGCAGAGATCGTGGGGTACCCTACGAGCAGTACTTC. This encodes CATSRDRGVPYEQYF. The rearrangement joins TRBV15 to TRBJ2-7; D is undetermined. The CDR3 is 15 amino acids. V dropped 0 bases and J dropped 2 bases, with 11 bases sitting between them. Germline lookup yields CDR1 LNHNV and CDR2 YYDKDF (reference sequence).

This clone has ten or more counts. This chain connects TRBV9 to TRBJ1-1; no firm D call. Per the germline V gene, CDR1 is SGDLS and CDR2 is YYNGEE. The CDR3 covers 10 residues. CDR3 coding DNA: TGTGCTACACGGAGCACTGAAGCTTTCTTT. The encoded protein is CATRSTEAFF.

This clone has just one count. The chain combines TRBV7-9 with TRBJ2-7; tentatively, D is TRBD2 (6 bases). Trimming removed 0 bases from V and 2 bases from J, with 23 bases in between. This CDR3 has 19 residues. Germline V gene sequence: CDR1 SEHNR, CDR2 FQNEAQ (reference sequence). The CDR3 DNA is TGTGCCAGCAGCTTAGCCCTAGTGGTACAGGCCGGGAGCCCCTACGAGCAGTACTTC. Translating it yields CASSLALVVQAGSPYEQYF.